These 29 T cell receptor beta chains were sequenced from one sample in a study of cytomegalovirus exposure and HLA in healthy donors. 13 Jbeta primers and 60 Vbeta primers were used for the PCR. TCRdb's table, derived via immunoSEQ multiplex PCR, lists solely in-frame clones and lacks some. The data contain approximately 76,000 clones, less than 75% of them singletons. Sequenced sample: PBMCs. The source of these receptors is a man aged 25 to 45 in good health and CMV-seropositive.

The V gene is TRBV19, the J gene TRBJ2-3; 10 nucleotides match TRBD1. Looked up from germline, CDR1 is LNHDA and CDR2 is SQIVND (reference sequence). The ends lost 2 bases at V and 4 bases at J; junction bases unmatched: 6. This CDR3 is 16 amino acids long. DNA for the CDR3: TGTGCCAGTAGTATACGGGACAGGGGCTGGGCAGATACGCAGTATTTT. It codes for CASSIRDRGWADTQYF.

This clone was detected a few times. The rearrangement joins TRBV7-9 to TRBJ1-5, with D uncertain. The germline V gene encodes CDR1 SEHNR and CDR2 FQNEAQ (reference sequence). Trimming cost V 2 bases and J 6 bases, with 11 bases left between them. This CDR3 has 14 residues. The chain's CDR3 is CASSLSEVAQPQHF. The CDR3 DNA reads TGTGCCAGCAGCTTATCTGAGGTGGCTCAGCCCCAGCATTTT.

The V and J genes are TRBV2 and TRBJ1-6, with a possible D match to TRBD1 (5 bases). Germline-derived CDR1 and CDR2 are SNHLY and FYNNEI. The germline V and J ends were trimmed by 4 bases and 6 bases, with 10 bases remaining between them. The CDR3 contains 14 residues. CDR3 residues: CASSGGGSNSPLHF. In DNA form, the CDR3 reads TGTGCCAGCAGTGGGGGGGGTTCTAATTCACCCCTCCACTTT.

The CDR3 region has the DNA TGTGCCAGCAGCTTAGATCTTGCAGATACGCAGTATTTT. Translation gives CASSLDLADTQYF. This sequence joins TRBV11-2 and TRBJ2-3; D call uncertain. This CDR3 has 13 residues. Trimming cost V 0 bases and J 4 bases, with 5 bases left between them. Per germline, CDR1 SGHAT and CDR2 FQNNGV.

V usage is TRBV19 and J usage is TRBJ1-5; D might be TRBD1 (5 bases). The CDR3 is 13 amino acids. Germline V lookup: CDR1 LNHDA, CDR2 SQIVND (reference sequence). V lost 6 bases and J 5 bases, leaving 11 bases between the germline ends. CDR3 bases: TGTGCCAGTAGCTCCCAGGGTTATCAGCCCCAGCATTTT. Protein product: CASSSQGYQPQHF.

This clone showed up just a few times. The chain couples TRBV28 to TRBJ1-1; 7 bases are shared with TRBD1. Germline V lookup: CDR1 MDHEN, CDR2 SYDVKM. The CDR3 consists of 16 residues. Trimming took 4 bases from V and 0 from J; bases not matched to a gene: 8. Here the CDR3 reads CASSSQGVTLNTEAFF. The CDR3 nucleotides are TGTGCCAGCAGTTCCCAGGGGGTGACTCTGAACACTGAAGCTTTCTTT.

This clone turned up a few times. This chain joins TRBV28 and TRBJ2-1; the match to TRBD1 covers 8 bases. CDR1 MDHEN and CDR2 SYDVKM come from the germline V gene. The CDR3 length is 14 residues. The junction had 2 bases not matched to a gene; V was cut back by 2 bases and J by 5 bases. CDR3 sequence reads: CASSLADRDNEQFF. In DNA form, the CDR3 reads TGTGCCAGCAGTTTAGCGGACAGGGACAATGAGCAGTTCTTC.

The V call is TRBV5-1, the J call TRBJ2-3, with D perhaps TRBD1 (6 bases). The CDR3 extends over 16 amino acids. V dropped 0 bases and J dropped 3 bases, with 14 bases sitting between them. Per the germline V gene, CDR1 is SGHRS and CDR2 is YFSETQ. The CDR3 sequence: CASSLERGSATDTQYF. The CDR3 DNA reads as TGCGCCAGCAGCTTGGAGAGGGGGTCTGCAACAGATACGCAGTATTTT.

This sequence joins TRBV6-5 and TRBJ2-7; TRBD1 matches at 7 bases. Germline lookup yields CDR1 MNHEY and CDR2 SVGAGI. Trimming cost V 3 bases and J 0 bases; bases outside gene matches: 8. The CDR3 totals 16 residues. CDR3 residues: CASSYSWTGGSYEQYF. The DNA of the CDR3 is TGTGCCAGCAGTTATTCTTGGACAGGAGGCTCCTACGAGCAGTACTTC.

The V gene is TRBV10-3, the J gene TRBJ2-2; TRBD2 matches at 14 bases. The CDR3 spans 18 residues. Per germline, CDR1 ENHRY and CDR2 SYGVKD. V shed 3 bases and J 2 bases; nucleotides not matched to a gene: 5. As DNA, the CDR3 is TGTGCCATCAGTGACCGACTAGCGGGGGGGAAAAACACCGGGGAGCTGTTTTTT. This sequence encodes CAISDRLAGGKNTGELFF.

This clone was seen a few times. CDR3 protein: CASSMTVEFSEAFF. CDR3 coding DNA: TGCGCCAGCAGCATGACAGTCGAGTTCTCTGAAGCTTTCTTT. The chain combines TRBV5-1 with TRBJ1-1; D is perhaps TRBD1 (5 bases). Germline CDR1 reads SGHRS; CDR2 reads YFSETQ. The CDR3 loop spans 14 amino acids. V was pared by 4 bases and J by 6 bases, with 16 bases between.

This chain joins TRBV7-9 and TRBJ2-2; tentative D call: TRBD2 (6 bases). The CDR3 runs to 17 residues. CDR1 and CDR2 (germline): SEHNR, FQNEAQ (reference sequence). V was clipped by 8 bases and J by 5 bases, with 24 bases between them. Here the CDR3 reads CASLPGPRETSTGELFF. CDR3 coding DNA: TGTGCCAGCCTTCCCGGACCCCGGGAGACGAGTACCGGGGAGCTGTTTTTT.

The chain joins TRBV4-1 to TRBJ2-1; the match to TRBD1 covers 10 bases. The germline V gene has CDR1 MGHRA and CDR2 YSYEKL. After removal of 2 bases from V and 5 bases from J, the junction contained 6 bases not matched to a gene. The CDR3 is made up of 16 amino acids. The CDR3 sequence is CASSQLGGTGDNEQFF. The CDR3 DNA reads TGCGCCAGCAGCCAACTTGGCGGGACAGGGGACAATGAGCAGTTCTTC.

This chain connects TRBV13 to TRBJ2-7, with 7 bases lining up with TRBD2. Losses at the gene ends were 5 bases for V and 2 bases for J; bases not matched to a gene: 9. Germline CDR1 and CDR2: PRHDT and FYEKMQ (reference sequence). CDR3 length: 15 residues. The CDR3 region has the DNA TGTGCCAGCAGCGAGGTTAGCGGGTCTACCTACGAGCAGTACTTC. Translation gives CASSEVSGSTYEQYF. The full variable domain, its missing parts supplied by reference TRBV13 and TRBJ2-7, is AAGVIQSPRHLIKEKRETATLKCYPIPRHDTVYWYQQGPGQDPQFLISFYEKMQSDKGSIPDRFSAQQFSDYHSELNMSSLELGDSALYFCASSEVSGSTYEQYFGPGTRLTVT.

The chain carries TRBV9 and TRBJ1-3, with D tentatively TRBD1 (5 bases). The CDR3 contains 14 residues. Germline V gene data show CDR1 as SGDLS and CDR2 as YYNGEE. V was pared by 0 bases and J by 4 bases, with 8 bases between. CDR3 nucleotides: TGTGCCAGCAGCGTAGCAAACAGGGGAAACACCATATATTTT. Translating gives CASSVANRGNTIYF. Based on the CDR3 plus reference TRBV9 and TRBJ1-3, the full variable domain is DSGVTQTPKHLITATGQRVTLRCSPRSGDLSVYWYQQSLDQGLQFLIQYYNGEERAKGNILERFSAQQFPDLHSELNLSSLELGDSALYFCASSVANRGNTIYFGEGSWLTVV.

The chain links TRBV19 to TRBJ1-2, with 8 bases identical to TRBD1. Germline-derived CDR1 and CDR2 are LNHDA and SQIVND (reference sequence). V gave up 3 bases and J gave up 4 bases; unmatched junction bases: 4. This CDR3 comprises 14 residues. The CDR3: CASSMWDRSYGYTF. The CDR3 DNA follows: TGTGCCAGTAGTATGTGGGACAGGAGCTATGGCTACACCTTC.

The chain combines TRBV5-4 with TRBJ1-1; no clear D gene. This CDR3 comprises 14 residues. Germline loops: CDR1 SGHNT, CDR2 YYREEE (reference sequence). Trimming left V 4 bases short and J 5 bases short, with 15 bases between. The DNA of the CDR3 is TGTGCCAGCAGCCCCAAGGAGAGTGGGACTGAAGCTTTCTTT. It yields the protein CASSPKESGTEAFF.

The V and J genes are TRBV19 and TRBJ2-3; 10 positions match TRBD1. Per the germline V gene, CDR1 is LNHDA and CDR2 is SQIVND (reference sequence). With V trimmed by 3 bases and J by 5 bases, 8 bases remained unmatched. There are 16 residues in the CDR3. CDR3 region: CASSIPGQGMEDTQYF. In DNA form, the CDR3 reads TGTGCCAGTAGTATTCCGGGACAGGGGATGGAAGATACGCAGTATTTT.

In nucleotides, the CDR3 is TGTGCCAGCAGTTTATGGGACAGGATCTCCGGGGAGCTGTTTTTT. Its protein is CASSLWDRISGELFF. The rearrangement links TRBV27 to TRBJ2-2, with 8 bases identical to TRBD1. The CDR3 loop spans 15 amino acids. V trimming: 1 base; J trimming: 6 bases; junction bases outside the gene matches: 4. Germline loops: CDR1 MNHEY, CDR2 SMNVEV (reference sequence).

The chain has TRBV6-5 and TRBJ2-1, with 9 bases lining up with TRBD2. The CDR3 totals 16 residues. The germline V gene has CDR1 MNHEY and CDR2 SVGAGI. J gave up 6 bases and V 0 bases, and 6 bases lay outside the gene matches. CDR3 sequence (DNA): TGTGCCAGCAGTTACTCGATCCATAGCGGGGGCAATGAGCAGTTCTTC. Translated, it gives CASSYSIHSGGNEQFF.

This clone was detected a few times. The chain couples TRBV5-1 to TRBJ1-5; D is ambiguous. Trimming took 4 bases from V and 3 from J, leaving 11 bases between them. The germline V gene encodes CDR1 SGHRS and CDR2 YFSETQ. This CDR3 has 14 residues. CDR3 amino acids: CASSPDGANQPQHF. In DNA form, the CDR3 reads TGCGCCAGCAGCCCTGACGGAGCCAATCAGCCCCAGCATTTT.

This clone was seen a few times. This rearrangement joins TRBV5-1 to TRBJ1-1, with 8 bases aligning to TRBD1. The CDR3 is made up of 15 amino acids. The ends lost 4 bases at V and 3 bases at J; junction bases unmatched: 8. Germline V gives CDR1 SGHRS, CDR2 YFSETQ. CDR3 protein: CASSPRTGRDTEAFF. The CDR3 region has the DNA TGCGCCAGCAGCCCCCGGACAGGGAGGGACACTGAAGCTTTCTTT.

This clone was observed a single time. The V gene is TRBV7-2, the J gene TRBJ1-2, with TRBD1 identical over 12 bases. In germline, CDR1 is SGHTA, CDR2 FQGNSA. This CDR3 region has 15 residues. V gave up 5 bases and J gave up 7 bases; unmatched junction bases: 8. This CDR3 is CASSTPGQGAGGYTF. CDR3 DNA: TGTGCCAGCAGCACGCCGGGACAGGGGGCCGGTGGCTACACCTTC.

The chain couples TRBV6-5 to TRBJ1-1; 8 bases are a match to TRBD1. Germline V gene lookup returns CDR1 MNHEY and CDR2 SVGAGI. The CDR3 runs 14 residues. V gave up 6 bases and J gave up 6 bases; unmatched junction bases: 9. This chain's CDR3 is CASSIRGRGSEAFF. CDR3 in DNA: TGTGCCAGCAGCATCAGGGGGCGTGGGTCTGAAGCTTTCTTT.

CDR3 bases: TGTGCCAGCAGCTTGGATGGGACTTCCCGCTCTGGGGCCAACGTCCTGACTTTC. It codes for CASSLDGTSRSGANVLTF. V is TRBV11-3 and J is TRBJ2-6; weak D call: TRBD2 (6 bases). V gave up 3 bases and J gave up 0 bases, with 15 bases separating them. Germline-derived CDR1 and CDR2 are SGHNT and YENEEA. The CDR3 is 18 residues long.

This chain links TRBV7-2 with TRBJ2-7, with TRBD2 matching 7 bases. This CDR3 comprises 15 residues. Trimming took 4 bases from V and 3 from J; bases not matched to a gene: 9. Germline assignment: CDR1 SGHTA and CDR2 FQGNSA. The CDR3: CASSSYSSGDYEQYF. In DNA, the CDR3 is TGTGCCAGCAGCTCTTACTCTAGCGGTGACTACGAGCAGTACTTC.

This clone showed up just a few times. An end of the junction does not agree with germline; a read error may underlie this. The CDR3 DNA sequence: TGTGCTAGCAGCTTGTTCCAGGGGGCGGATGAGCAGTTCTTC. Its translation is CASSLFQGADEQFF. The V gene is TRBV7-7, the J gene TRBJ2-1, with 8 bases lining up with TRBD1. The CDR3 is 14 amino acids. Germline CDR1 is SSHAT and CDR2 is FNYEAQ (reference sequence).

The chain has TRBV19 and TRBJ1-1, with 8 bases identical to TRBD1. CDR1 is LNHDA and CDR2 is SQIVND in the germline V gene (reference sequence). The CDR3 extends over 15 amino acids. V lost 5 bases to trimming and J lost 8 bases; unmatched junction nucleotides: 13. The CDR3 region is CASSGFTGGPKEAFF. CDR3 in DNA: TGTGCCAGTAGTGGATTTACAGGGGGGCCAAAAGAAGCTTTCTTT.

V usage is TRBV29-1 and J usage is TRBJ1-6; D unresolved. V lost 2 bases and J lost 10, with 9 bases in between. The V gene's germline CDR1 is SQVTM and CDR2 ANQGSEA. The CDR3 loop spans 12 amino acids. The CDR3 sequence is CSVESGGSPLHF. Here the CDR3 DNA reads TGCAGCGTTGAAAGTGGAGGGTCACCCCTCCACTTT.